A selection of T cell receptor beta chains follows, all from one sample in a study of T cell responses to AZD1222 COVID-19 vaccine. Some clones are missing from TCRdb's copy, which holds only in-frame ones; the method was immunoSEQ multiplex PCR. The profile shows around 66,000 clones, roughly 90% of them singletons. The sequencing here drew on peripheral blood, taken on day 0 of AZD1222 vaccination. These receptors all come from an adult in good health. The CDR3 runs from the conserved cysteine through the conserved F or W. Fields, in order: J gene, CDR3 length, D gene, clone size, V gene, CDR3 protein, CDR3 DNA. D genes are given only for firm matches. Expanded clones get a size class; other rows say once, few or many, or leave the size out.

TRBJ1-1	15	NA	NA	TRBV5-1	CASSLATGANTEAFF	TGCGCCAGCAGCTTGGCCACGGGGGCGAACACTGAAGCTTTCTTT
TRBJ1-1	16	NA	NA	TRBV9	CASSVDIGAMNTEAFF	TGTGCCAGCAGCGTAGATATAGGGGCCATGAACACTGAAGCTTTCTTT
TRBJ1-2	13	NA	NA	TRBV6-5	CASSYTGYDGYTF	TGTGCCAGCAGTTACACAGGGTATGATGGCTACACCTTC
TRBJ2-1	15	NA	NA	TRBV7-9	CASSQTRSSYNEQFF	TGTGCCAGCAGCCAAACGCGGAGCTCCTACAATGAGCAGTTCTTC
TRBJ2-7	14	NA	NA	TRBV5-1	CASSLGGGVNEQYF	TGCGCCAGCAGCTTGGGCGGGGGCGTGAACGAGCAGTACTTC
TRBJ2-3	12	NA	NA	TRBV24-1	CATSDPDRTQYF	TGTGCCACCAGTGACCCCGACAGAACGCAGTATTTT
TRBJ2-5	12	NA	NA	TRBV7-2	CASSLGEETQYF	TGTGCCAGCAGCCTGGGGGAAGAGACCCAGTACTTC
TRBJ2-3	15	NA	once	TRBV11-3	CASSDLSDSTDTQYF	TGTGCCAGCAGCGACCTCTCCGATAGCACAGATACGCAGTATTTT
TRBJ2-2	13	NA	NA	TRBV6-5	CASSRDSLGELFF	TGTGCCAGCAGCCGAGACTCTTTGGGGGAGCTGTTTTTT
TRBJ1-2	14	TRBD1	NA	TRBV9	CASSVVTGGYGYTF	TGTGCCAGCAGCGTAGTGACAGGGGGCTATGGCTACACCTTC
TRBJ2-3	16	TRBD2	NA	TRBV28	CASSAGTSGYTDTQYF	TGTGCCAGCAGTGCCGGGACTAGCGGGTACACAGATACGCAGTATTTT
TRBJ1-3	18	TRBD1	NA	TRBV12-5	CASGSAPGQPFSGNTIYF	TGTGCTAGTGGTTCGGCACCGGGACAGCCCTTCTCTGGAAACACCATATATTTT
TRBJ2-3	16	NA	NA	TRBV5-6	CASSSEGLLGTDTQYF	TGTGCCAGCAGCTCAGAGGGACTTTTGGGCACAGATACGCAGTATTTT
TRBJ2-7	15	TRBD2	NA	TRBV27	CASSWGSGSSYEQYF	TGTGCCAGCAGTTGGGGTAGCGGGAGTTCCTACGAGCAGTACTTC
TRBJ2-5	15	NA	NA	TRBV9	CASSIRQSGEETQYF	TGTGCCAGCAGCATAAGACAGTCCGGCGAGGAGACCCAGTACTTC
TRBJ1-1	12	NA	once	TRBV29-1	CSVAATNTEAFF	TGCAGCGTTGCAGCTACGAACACTGAAGCTTTCTTT
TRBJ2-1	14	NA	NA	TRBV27	CASTAGGAYNEQFF	TGTGCCAGTACCGCAGGGGGGGCCTACAATGAGCAGTTCTTC
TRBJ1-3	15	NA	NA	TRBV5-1	CASSLDRMAGNTIYF	TGCGCCAGCAGCTTGGACCGAATGGCTGGAAACACCATATATTTT
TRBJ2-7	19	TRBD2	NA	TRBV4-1	CASSPEGLAGQRGDYEQYF	TGCGCCAGCAGCCCCGAGGGACTAGCGGGACAGCGGGGGGACTACGAGCAGTACTTC
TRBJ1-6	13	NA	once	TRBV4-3	CASSQDRNSPLHF	TGCGCCAGCAGCCAGGACAGAAATTCACCCCTCCACTTT
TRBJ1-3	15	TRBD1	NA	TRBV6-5	CASTGQGISGNTIYF	TGTGCCAGCACCGGACAGGGTATCTCTGGAAACACCATATATTTT
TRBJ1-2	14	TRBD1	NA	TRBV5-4	CASSFATGQNGYTF	TGTGCCAGCAGCTTTGCGACAGGGCAGAATGGCTACACCTTC
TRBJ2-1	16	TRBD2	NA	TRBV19	CASSDVGTSGYNEQFF	TGTGCCAGTAGTGACGTCGGGACTAGCGGATACAATGAGCAGTTCTTC
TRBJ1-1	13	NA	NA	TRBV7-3	CASSVTANTEAFF	TGTGCCAGCAGCGTAACAGCGAACACTGAAGCTTTCTTT
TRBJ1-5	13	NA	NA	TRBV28	CASTNQGGQPQHF	TGTGCCAGCACCAATCAGGGCGGTCAGCCCCAGCATTTT
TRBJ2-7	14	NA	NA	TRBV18	CASSPSAGHYEQYF	TGTGCCAGCTCACCTTCTGCGGGGCACTACGAGCAGTACTTC
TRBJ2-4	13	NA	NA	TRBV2	CATQETAKNIQYF	TGTGCCACCCAGGAGACAGCCAAAAACATTCAGTACTTC
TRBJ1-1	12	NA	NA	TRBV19	CASRAPNTEAFF	TGTGCCAGTAGAGCACCGAACACTGAAGCTTTCTTT
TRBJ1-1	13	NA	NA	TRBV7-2	CASSLEGDTEAFF	TGTGCCAGCAGCTTGGAAGGGGACACTGAAGCTTTCTTT
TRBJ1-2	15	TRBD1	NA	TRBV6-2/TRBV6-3	CASSSSGQGARGYTF	TGTGCCAGCAGCTCGTCGGGACAGGGGGCTCGTGGCTACACCTTC
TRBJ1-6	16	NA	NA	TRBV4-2	CASSQDGGGVNSPLHF	TGTGCCAGCAGCCAAGATGGGGGAGGAGTCAATTCACCCCTCCACTTT
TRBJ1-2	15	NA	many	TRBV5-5	CASSPAGLSNYGYTF	TGTGCCAGCAGCCCAGCGGGGTTGTCTAACTATGGCTACACCTTC
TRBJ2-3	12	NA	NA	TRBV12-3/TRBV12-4	CASSLNRDTQYF	TGTGCCAGCAGTTTAAATCGGGATACGCAGTATTTT